This T cell receptor (beta chain) was profiled in a study of T cells in narcolepsy. Background on the study: Donors had narcolepsy type 1 or type 2, or were healthy controls.

Overall study findings and caveats: Autoreactive clonotypes reportedly recurred in blood of same and different patients, not controls. No autoreactive T cell clone sequences appeared in some memory CD4+ repertoires. Autoreactive HCRT-specific and TRIB2-specific clonotypes were marked in same-patient CSF-versus-blood CD4+ comparisons.

This clone appeared once. Its specificity is not known. Sequencing used immunoSEQ multiplex PCR; TCRdb keeps in-frame clones, though not all of them. The sample includes some 32,000 clones, 75% to 85% of them seen just once. V gave up 5 bases and J gave up 4 bases; unmatched junction bases: 11. CDR1 ENHRY and CDR2 SYGVKD come from the germline V gene. CDR3 length: 16 amino acids. The TCR was taken from a human donor with narcolepsy. The sample comprised CD45RA- memory CD4+ T cells from PBMCs. V is TRBV10-3 and J is TRBJ1-1; 9 bases align to TRBD1. CDR3 sequence (DNA): TGTGCCATCAGTCCACAGGGGGCAAAACGGGGCACTGAAGCTTTCTTT. Translation: CAISPQGAKRGTEAFF.